The rows below give T cell receptor beta chains drawn from one sample of a study of blood T cell repertoires in COVID-19. Profiling relied on immunoSEQ multiplex PCR, and the TCRdb table lists in-frame clones only, not all of them. The profile covers approximately 88,000 clones, with about nine tenths appearing a single time and about 15% taken by the ten largest. The sample was peripheral blood. The receptors shown here come from a male donor with acute or convalescent COVID-19. Each CDR3 is given with its conserved first and last residue. Each record gives: CDR3 DNA, CDR3 protein, CDR3 length, J gene, clone size, V gene, D gene. The D gene is left open where the match is weak. Clone sizes are given selectively: once, few, many, or a class where the clone is expanded.

CDR3 DNA: TGTGCCAGCAGCTCCTCCGGGACAGGGTCGAACACTGAAGCTTTCTTT
CDR3 protein: CASSSSGTGSNTEAFF
CDR3 length: 16
J gene: TRBJ1-1
clone size: -
V gene: TRBV7-2
D gene: TRBD1

CDR3 DNA: TGTGCCTGGAGCCCTAACCATAATGAAAAACTGTTTTTT
CDR3 protein: CAWSPNHNEKLFF
CDR3 length: 13
J gene: TRBJ1-4
clone size: -
V gene: TRBV30
D gene: -

CDR3 DNA: TGTGCCAGCTCACCACGGGGGCCAGCCATGAACACTGAAGCTTTCTTT
CDR3 protein: CASSPRGPAMNTEAFF
CDR3 length: 16
J gene: TRBJ1-1
clone size: -
V gene: TRBV18
D gene: -

CDR3 DNA: TGCGCCAGCACCCCGAGCGGGGGACCAGATACGCAGTATTTT
CDR3 protein: CASTPSGGPDTQYF
CDR3 length: 14
J gene: TRBJ2-3
clone size: -
V gene: TRBV5-1
D gene: TRBD2

CDR3 DNA: TGTGCCAGCAGCCAAGGAGAGGGGGCTGGCTACACCTTC
CDR3 protein: CASSQGEGAGYTF
CDR3 length: 13
J gene: TRBJ1-2
clone size: -
V gene: TRBV11-3
D gene: TRBD1

CDR3 DNA: TGTGCCAGCAGTAGCGGGGGAGACACCGGGGAGCTGTTTTTT
CDR3 protein: CASSSGGDTGELFF
CDR3 length: 14
J gene: TRBJ2-2
clone size: -
V gene: TRBV6-4
D gene: TRBD2

CDR3 DNA: TGTGCCAGCAGCTTAAGCGCGGTCGCGAACACTGAAGCTTTCTTT
CDR3 protein: CASSLSAVANTEAFF
CDR3 length: 15
J gene: TRBJ1-1
clone size: once
V gene: TRBV7-2
D gene: -

CDR3 DNA: TGTGCCAGCAGTGAAGGCTCGGGAATCGGGAATTCACCCCTCCACTTT
CDR3 protein: CASSEGSGIGNSPLHF
CDR3 length: 16
J gene: TRBJ1-6
clone size: -
V gene: TRBV6-1
D gene: -

CDR3 DNA: TGCAGCGTAACCCAGGGGTCAACAACTAATGAAAAACTGTTTTTT
CDR3 protein: CSVTQGSTTNEKLFF
CDR3 length: 15
J gene: TRBJ1-4
clone size: -
V gene: TRBV29-1
D gene: -

CDR3 DNA: TGTGCCAGCAGTGAGGGCCCGCGTTACAATGAGCAGTTCTTC
CDR3 protein: CASSEGPRYNEQFF
CDR3 length: 14
J gene: TRBJ2-1
clone size: -
V gene: TRBV2
D gene: -

CDR3 DNA: TGTGCCAGTAGTCGACAGGGGGACGAGCAGTACTTC
CDR3 protein: CASSRQGDEQYF
CDR3 length: 12
J gene: TRBJ2-7
clone size: -
V gene: TRBV19
D gene: TRBD1

CDR3 DNA: TGTGCCAGCAGCTTCGGGACAGGGAACACTGAAGCTTTCTTT
CDR3 protein: CASSFGTGNTEAFF
CDR3 length: 14
J gene: TRBJ1-1
clone size: -
V gene: TRBV6-6
D gene: TRBD1

CDR3 DNA: TGCGCCAGCAGCTTGGGACGGGACAGGGGGTTGGATACGCAGTATTTT
CDR3 protein: CASSLGRDRGLDTQYF
CDR3 length: 16
J gene: TRBJ2-3
clone size: -
V gene: TRBV5-1
D gene: TRBD1

CDR3 DNA: TGTGCCAGCAGCTTATTCGGGGAGGAAAAGACCCAGTACTTC
CDR3 protein: CASSLFGEEKTQYF
CDR3 length: 14
J gene: TRBJ2-5
clone size: few
V gene: TRBV5-6
D gene: -

CDR3 DNA: TGTGCCAGCAGCCGATGGGACAGGCCCCTCGAGCAGTACTTC
CDR3 protein: CASSRWDRPLEQYF
CDR3 length: 14
J gene: TRBJ2-7
clone size: -
V gene: TRBV5-6
D gene: TRBD1

CDR3 DNA: TGTGCCAGCAGCGTAGATCCAGGGGGGACCGGGGAGCTGTTTTTT
CDR3 protein: CASSVDPGGTGELFF
CDR3 length: 15
J gene: TRBJ2-2
clone size: once
V gene: TRBV9
D gene: -

CDR3 DNA: TGTGCCAGCAGTTACTTGACAGCTGCTAACTATGGCTACACCTTC
CDR3 protein: CASSYLTAANYGYTF
CDR3 length: 15
J gene: TRBJ1-2
clone size: -
V gene: TRBV6-6
D gene: -

CDR3 DNA: TGCAGCGTTGAAGGTAACGCAGGGGGCTCTGGAAACACCATATATTTT
CDR3 protein: CSVEGNAGGSGNTIYF
CDR3 length: 16
J gene: TRBJ1-3
clone size: -
V gene: TRBV29-1
D gene: TRBD1

CDR3 DNA: TGTGCCAGCTCACCACCCCAGGGGGCAGGGTCTGGTGGCTACACCTTC
CDR3 protein: CASSPPQGAGSGGYTF
CDR3 length: 16
J gene: TRBJ1-2
clone size: -
V gene: TRBV18
D gene: TRBD1

CDR3 DNA: TGTGCCAGCAGTTACGACGGGGTAAATTCACCCCTCCACTTT
CDR3 protein: CASSYDGVNSPLHF
CDR3 length: 14
J gene: TRBJ1-6
clone size: -
V gene: TRBV6-5
D gene: -

CDR3 DNA: TGTGCCAGCAGCGGTTCTCGAAATGAAAAACTGTTTTTT
CDR3 protein: CASSGSRNEKLFF
CDR3 length: 13
J gene: TRBJ1-4
clone size: -
V gene: TRBV6-5
D gene: -

CDR3 DNA: TGTGCCATCAGTTTGACTAGCGGGCAAGAGACCCAGTACTTC
CDR3 protein: CAISLTSGQETQYF
CDR3 length: 14
J gene: TRBJ2-5
clone size: -
V gene: TRBV10-3
D gene: TRBD2

CDR3 DNA: TGTGCCAGCAGTTACAAATCGCTAGTCACAGATACGCAGTATTTT
CDR3 protein: CASSYKSLVTDTQYF
CDR3 length: 15
J gene: TRBJ2-3
clone size: -
V gene: TRBV6-2/TRBV6-3
D gene: -

CDR3 DNA: TGTGCCATCAGAGCCTCCGGACAAACTGAAGCTTTCTTT
CDR3 protein: CAIRASGQTEAFF
CDR3 length: 13
J gene: TRBJ1-1
clone size: -
V gene: TRBV10-3
D gene: -

CDR3 DNA: TGTGCCAGCAGGCAGGGTGAAAAACTGTTTTTT
CDR3 protein: CASRQGEKLFF
CDR3 length: 11
J gene: TRBJ1-4
clone size: few
V gene: TRBV27
D gene: -

CDR3 DNA: TGTGCCAGCTCACCAGAGGCTACCAGGGGGGAGACCCAGTACTTC
CDR3 protein: CASSPEATRGETQYF
CDR3 length: 15
J gene: TRBJ2-5
clone size: -
V gene: TRBV18
D gene: TRBD1

CDR3 DNA: TGTGCCAGCAGTGCTAGCGGGGGGTCCCAAGAGACCCAGTACTTC
CDR3 protein: CASSASGGSQETQYF
CDR3 length: 15
J gene: TRBJ2-5
clone size: -
V gene: TRBV2
D gene: TRBD2

CDR3 DNA: TGTGCCAGCAGTGAAGGGGCGTCAAGCCAGCCCCAGCATTTT
CDR3 protein: CASSEGASSQPQHF
CDR3 length: 14
J gene: TRBJ1-5
clone size: -
V gene: TRBV6-1
D gene: -

CDR3 DNA: TGTGCCAGCAGCCCATCCCCGGTCAGGGCTTCCGACAATGAGCAGTTCTTC
CDR3 protein: CASSPSPVRASDNEQFF
CDR3 length: 17
J gene: TRBJ2-1
clone size: few
V gene: TRBV5-6
D gene: -

CDR3 DNA: TGTGCCAGCAGCGGAACAGGGGTCGGTGAAGCTTTCTTT
CDR3 protein: CASSGTGVGEAFF
CDR3 length: 13
J gene: TRBJ1-1
clone size: -
V gene: TRBV9
D gene: TRBD1

CDR3 DNA: TGTGCCAGCAGGCGGACAGGGGAAAACACCATATATTTT
CDR3 protein: CASRRTGENTIYF
CDR3 length: 13
J gene: TRBJ1-3
clone size: -
V gene: TRBV2
D gene: TRBD1

CDR3 DNA: TGCAGTGCTAGTTCCGGGGGATTCTACAATGAGCAGTTCTTC
CDR3 protein: CSASSGGFYNEQFF
CDR3 length: 14
J gene: TRBJ2-1
clone size: -
V gene: TRBV20-1
D gene: -

CDR3 DNA: TGTGCCAGCAGTCCGGACAGGGCTTACACCTTC
CDR3 protein: CASSPDRAYTF
CDR3 length: 11
J gene: TRBJ1-2
clone size: -
V gene: TRBV2
D gene: TRBD1

CDR3 DNA: TGTGCCAGCAGTTTTGGAGAAAATCAGCCCCAGCATTTT
CDR3 protein: CASSFGENQPQHF
CDR3 length: 13
J gene: TRBJ1-5
clone size: once
V gene: TRBV6-2/TRBV6-3
D gene: -

CDR3 DNA: TGTGCCAGCAGTCCTCCTAGAAGGGGTGAAGCTTTCTTT
CDR3 protein: CASSPPRRGEAFF
CDR3 length: 13
J gene: TRBJ1-1
clone size: once
V gene: TRBV6-5
D gene: -